A single sample is the source of the 21 T cell receptor beta chains below, sequenced in a study of shared clonotypes between healthy human individuals (dated by TCRdb to the early 2020s). Libraries were built with the immunoSEQ multiplex PCR assay. The table comes from immuneACCESS by way of TCRdb, which keeps in-frame sequences with V and J called. Part of the clones is missing from these tables; in studies checked, under half for an unresolved V gene and the rest for unknown reasons. The sample table shows under 85,000 clones, and about 65% are seen once. About 51% of the sample lies in the top ten. Sequencing used memory CD8+ T cells sorted from blood. The intended sense of this specimen's cell subset or site label: CD45RO+ cells pooled with CCR7-negative TemRA cells. Source of these receptors: a man younger than 45 in good health.

The V and J genes are TRBV11-3 and TRBJ2-1, with 11 bases that match TRBD2. The germline CDR1 and CDR2 sequences are SGHNT and YENEEA. The junction had 7 bases not matched to a gene; V was cut back by 4 bases and J by 8 bases. This CDR3 has 15 residues. The CDR3 coding sequence is TGTGCCAGCAGCTCCACTAGCGGGAGCACAGATGAGCAGTTCTTC. This gives the protein CASSSTSGSTDEQFF.

This rearrangement joins TRBV28 to TRBJ2-7; 8 bases fit TRBD1. This CDR3 comprises 13 residues. V lost 7 bases to trimming and J lost 3 bases; unmatched junction nucleotides: 5. The germline CDR1 and CDR2 sequences are MDHEN and SYDVKM. This CDR3 reads CASTTGVNYEQYF. The CDR3 region has the DNA TGTGCCAGCACGACAGGGGTAAACTACGAGCAGTACTTC. Together with reference TRBV28 and TRBJ2-7, the CDR3 gives the full variable domain: DVKVTQSSRYLVKRTGEKVFLECVQDMDHENMFWYRQDPGLGLRLIYFSYDVKMKEKGDIPEGYSVSREKKERFSLILESASTNQTSMYLCASTTGVNYEQYFGPGTRLTVT.

This clone came up a few times. This chain uses TRBV29-1 with TRBJ2-5; 8 nucleotides agree with TRBD1. This CDR3 region has 13 residues. V lost 3 bases, J lost 3 bases, and 3 bases stayed unmatched. Germline V CDR1 and CDR2: SQVTM, ANQGSEA. The CDR3 reads CSVDGGQEETQYF. The CDR3 DNA reads TGCAGCGTTGATGGGGGACAGGAAGAGACCCAGTACTTC.

CDR3 DNA: TGTGCCAGCAGTGAAAGTGACGGCAATCAGCCCCAGCATTTT. Its translation is CASSESDGNQPQHF. V and J are TRBV6-1 and TRBJ1-5; D remains ambiguous. Germline V CDR1 and CDR2: MNHNS, SASEGT. V was clipped by 2 bases and J by 2 bases, with 7 bases between them. This CDR3 region has 14 residues.

The V call is TRBV19, the J call TRBJ2-7; 11 bases match TRBD2. Unmatched junction bases numbered 12, after V lost 6 bases and J lost 2 bases. The CDR3 contains 17 residues. Looked up from germline, CDR1 is LNHDA and CDR2 is SQIVND (reference sequence). CDR3 protein: CASSTGTSGLSPYEQYF. The CDR3 region has the DNA TGTGCCAGTAGCACCGGGACTAGCGGCCTTTCTCCCTACGAGCAGTACTTC.

This rearrangement joins TRBV7-9 to TRBJ2-1; D call uncertain. V was cut by 3 bases and J by 5 bases, with 11 bases left in between. The CDR3 contains 14 residues. CDR1 is SEHNR, CDR2 FQNEAQ, per germline (reference sequence). CDR3 nucleotides: TGTGCCAGCAGCTTCCGGCTAGTGGACAATGAGCAGTTCTTC. Encoded protein: CASSFRLVDNEQFF.

V gene TRBV5-1 combines with J gene TRBJ2-2; 8 positions agree with TRBD2. The CDR3 runs 18 residues. CDR1 SGHRS and CDR2 YFSETQ come from the germline V gene. Losses at the gene ends were 0 bases for V and 3 bases for J; bases not matched to a gene: 10. CDR3: CASSLAGGLAGDTGELFF. In DNA form, the CDR3 reads TGCGCCAGCAGCTTGGCCGGAGGGCTAGCGGGCGACACCGGGGAGCTGTTTTTT. The whole variable domain, filled in from reference TRBV5-1 and TRBJ2-2, reads KAGVTQTPRYLIKTRGQQVTLSCSPISGHRSVSWYQQTPGQGLQFLFEYFSETQRNKGNFPGRFSGRQFSNSRSEMNVSTLELGDSALYLCASSLAGGLAGDTGELFFGEGSRLTVL.

The chain joins TRBV28 to TRBJ2-2, with D possibly matching TRBD2 (5 bases). The germline gives CDR1 MDHEN, CDR2 SYDVKM. The V gene lost 5 bases and the J gene lost 6 bases, with 10 bases spanning the gap. There are 13 residues in the CDR3. The CDR3 sequence: CASSPAAPGELFF. The DNA of the CDR3 is TGTGCCAGCAGTCCAGCGGCTCCCGGGGAGCTGTTTTTT.

At least ten counts were recorded for this clone. The gene calls are TRBV28 and TRBJ2-7; D unresolved. Germline V gives CDR1 MDHEN, CDR2 SYDVKM. The CDR3 has 12 residues. Trimming took off 6 bases at V and 2 bases at J, with 8 bases between the two ends. The CDR3 DNA sequence: TGTGCCAGCAGCCTCACAACCTACGAGCAGTACTTC. This translates into CASSLTTYEQYF.

The chain employs TRBV27 and TRBJ1-2; weak D call: TRBD1 (5 bases). This CDR3 is 13 amino acids long. In germline, CDR1 is MNHEY, CDR2 SMNVEV (reference sequence). V was clipped by 5 bases and J by 4 bases, with 11 bases between them. This CDR3 reads CASSKGHIYGYTF. The CDR3 coding sequence is TGTGCCAGCAGTAAAGGACACATCTATGGCTACACCTTC.

This clone was recorded at least ten times. The chain has TRBV15 and TRBJ2-1; no reliable D call. CDR3 length equals 16 residues. CDR1 is LNHNV, CDR2 YYDKDF, per germline (reference sequence). V was trimmed by 3 bases and J by 0 bases, leaving 12 bases between them. The DNA for the CDR3 is TGTGCCACCAGCAGCGGAGAAGGAGACTCCTACAATGAGCAGTTCTTC. This sequence encodes CATSSGEGDSYNEQFF. The entire variable domain, with the rest obtained from reference TRBV15 and TRBJ2-1, is as follows: DAMVIQNPRYQVTQFGKPVTLSCSQTLNHNVMYWYQQKSSQAPKLLFHYYDKDFNNEADTPDNFQSRRPNTSFCFLDIRSPGLGDTAMYLCATSSGEGDSYNEQFFGPGTRLTVL.

The chain recombines TRBV28 with TRBJ1-2; TRBD1 might be the D (5 bases). Germline CDR1 and CDR2: MDHEN and SYDVKM. The CDR3 is made up of 13 amino acids. The ends were cut back, 7 bases at V and 8 bases at J, with 17 bases in the middle. In DNA form, the CDR3 reads TGTGCCAGCATCCCGGGACCCAAATCGGGCTACACCTTC. Translating gives CASIPGPKSGYTF.

DNA for the CDR3: TGTGCCTGGAGTGGGCCTATAGCGGGAGGGCCAACAGATACGCAGTATTTT. Protein: CAWSGPIAGGPTDTQYF. The genes are TRBV30 and TRBJ2-3, with 11 bases identical to TRBD2. The CDR3 extends over 17 amino acids. Trimming at V came to 1 base and at J to 3 bases, leaving 9 bases not matched to a gene. The V gene's germline CDR1 is GTSNPN and CDR2 SVGIG (reference sequence). Looking up the rest from reference TRBV30 and TRBJ2-3 gives the full variable domain: SQTIHQWPATLVQPVGSPLSLECTVEGTSNPNLYWYRQAAGRGLQLLFYSVGIGQISSEVPQNLSASRPQDRQFILSSKKLLLSDSGFYLCAWSGPIAGGPTDTQYFGPGTRLTVL.

The CDR3 reads CASSPRQGRSQETQYF. The CDR3, as DNA: TGTGCCAGCAGTCCCCGACAGGGGAGATCGCAAGAGACCCAGTACTTC. The chain couples TRBV27 to TRBJ2-5; 8 bases are a match to TRBD1. The germline gives CDR1 MNHEY, CDR2 SMNVEV (reference sequence). With 5 bases clipped from V and 2 bases from J, the junction kept 10 bases outside the gene matches. The CDR3 totals 16 residues.

The chain links TRBV6-6 to TRBJ2-7; TRBD2 agrees at 10 bases. The V and J ends lost 7 bases and 2 bases, in that order; junction bases with no gene match: 5. CDR1 MNHNY and CDR2 SVGAGI come from the germline V gene (reference sequence). The CDR3 consists of 14 residues. The CDR3 nucleotides are TGTGCCAGCACGGCTAGCGGGAGCCCCTACGAGCAGTACTTC. This gives the protein CASTASGSPYEQYF.

This rearrangement joins TRBV19 to TRBJ1-1; D is possibly TRBD1 (6 bases). The germline V gene has CDR1 LNHDA and CDR2 SQIVND (reference sequence). Trimming left V 5 bases short and J 2 bases short, with 27 bases between. The CDR3 has 19 residues. The CDR3 spells CASSDFWITTNRENTEAFF. CDR3 DNA sequence: TGTGCCAGTAGTGATTTTTGGATAACCACAAACAGGGAAAACACTGAAGCTTTCTTT. The whole variable domain, filled in from reference TRBV19 and TRBJ1-1, reads DGGITQSPKYLFRKEGQNVTLSCEQNLNHDAMYWYRQDPGQGLRLIYYSQIVNDFQKGDIAEGYSVSREKKESFPLTVTSAQKNPTAFYLCASSDFWITTNRENTEAFFGQGTRLTVV.

The table lists this clone with a few counts. The chain recombines TRBV6-1 with TRBJ2-1; 7 bases agree with TRBD2. The CDR3 has 13 amino acids. Trimming cost V 5 bases and J 14 bases; bases outside gene matches: 12. Germline lookup yields CDR1 MNHNS and CDR2 SASEGT. CDR3 coding DNA: TGTGCCAGCAGTATGACCGATCCGGGACTAAAGTTCTTC. Protein sequence: CASSMTDPGLKFF.

This clone was counted a few times. The chain recombines TRBV7-2 with TRBJ2-7, with a weak D call TRBD2 (6 bases). The CDR3 runs to 14 residues. Germline lookup yields CDR1 SGHTA and CDR2 FQGNSA. The V end was cut by 2 bases, the J end by 3 bases, with 11 bases between. CDR3 residues: CASSLRLSGYEQYF. CDR3 bases: TGTGCCAGCAGCTTAAGGCTTAGCGGCTACGAGCAGTACTTC.

The rearrangement links TRBV15 to TRBJ1-1; TRBD1 might be the D (5 bases). There are 11 residues in the CDR3. Germline V gene lookup returns CDR1 LNHNV and CDR2 YYDKDF (reference sequence). The V end lost 6 bases, the J end lost 6 bases, and 8 bases lay between the germline ends. The CDR3 sequence: CATSTGSEAFF. CDR3 in DNA: TGTGCCACCAGTACAGGTTCTGAAGCTTTCTTT.

This clone was found once. The chain is built from TRBV19 and TRBJ2-1; TRBD1 or TRBD2 may be the D gene (5 bases each). This CDR3 spans 12 amino acids. Germline V gene sequence: CDR1 LNHDA, CDR2 SQIVND (reference sequence). Trimming removed 2 bases from V and 10 bases from J, with 9 bases in between. CDR3 amino acids: CASSISGPEQFF. DNA for the CDR3: TGTGCCAGTAGTATATCGGGGCCGGAGCAGTTCTTC.

The gene calls are TRBV4-3 and TRBJ2-1; 7 bases are shared with TRBD2. Germline V CDR1 and CDR2: LGHNA, YSLEER. The CDR3 is 16 residues long. Germline trimming cut 0 bases from V and 7 bases from J; bases unmatched to any gene: 9. CDR3 loop: CASSQDLGGSFNEQFF. Here the CDR3 DNA reads TGCGCCAGCAGCCAAGATCTGGGCGGGAGCTTTAATGAGCAGTTCTTC.